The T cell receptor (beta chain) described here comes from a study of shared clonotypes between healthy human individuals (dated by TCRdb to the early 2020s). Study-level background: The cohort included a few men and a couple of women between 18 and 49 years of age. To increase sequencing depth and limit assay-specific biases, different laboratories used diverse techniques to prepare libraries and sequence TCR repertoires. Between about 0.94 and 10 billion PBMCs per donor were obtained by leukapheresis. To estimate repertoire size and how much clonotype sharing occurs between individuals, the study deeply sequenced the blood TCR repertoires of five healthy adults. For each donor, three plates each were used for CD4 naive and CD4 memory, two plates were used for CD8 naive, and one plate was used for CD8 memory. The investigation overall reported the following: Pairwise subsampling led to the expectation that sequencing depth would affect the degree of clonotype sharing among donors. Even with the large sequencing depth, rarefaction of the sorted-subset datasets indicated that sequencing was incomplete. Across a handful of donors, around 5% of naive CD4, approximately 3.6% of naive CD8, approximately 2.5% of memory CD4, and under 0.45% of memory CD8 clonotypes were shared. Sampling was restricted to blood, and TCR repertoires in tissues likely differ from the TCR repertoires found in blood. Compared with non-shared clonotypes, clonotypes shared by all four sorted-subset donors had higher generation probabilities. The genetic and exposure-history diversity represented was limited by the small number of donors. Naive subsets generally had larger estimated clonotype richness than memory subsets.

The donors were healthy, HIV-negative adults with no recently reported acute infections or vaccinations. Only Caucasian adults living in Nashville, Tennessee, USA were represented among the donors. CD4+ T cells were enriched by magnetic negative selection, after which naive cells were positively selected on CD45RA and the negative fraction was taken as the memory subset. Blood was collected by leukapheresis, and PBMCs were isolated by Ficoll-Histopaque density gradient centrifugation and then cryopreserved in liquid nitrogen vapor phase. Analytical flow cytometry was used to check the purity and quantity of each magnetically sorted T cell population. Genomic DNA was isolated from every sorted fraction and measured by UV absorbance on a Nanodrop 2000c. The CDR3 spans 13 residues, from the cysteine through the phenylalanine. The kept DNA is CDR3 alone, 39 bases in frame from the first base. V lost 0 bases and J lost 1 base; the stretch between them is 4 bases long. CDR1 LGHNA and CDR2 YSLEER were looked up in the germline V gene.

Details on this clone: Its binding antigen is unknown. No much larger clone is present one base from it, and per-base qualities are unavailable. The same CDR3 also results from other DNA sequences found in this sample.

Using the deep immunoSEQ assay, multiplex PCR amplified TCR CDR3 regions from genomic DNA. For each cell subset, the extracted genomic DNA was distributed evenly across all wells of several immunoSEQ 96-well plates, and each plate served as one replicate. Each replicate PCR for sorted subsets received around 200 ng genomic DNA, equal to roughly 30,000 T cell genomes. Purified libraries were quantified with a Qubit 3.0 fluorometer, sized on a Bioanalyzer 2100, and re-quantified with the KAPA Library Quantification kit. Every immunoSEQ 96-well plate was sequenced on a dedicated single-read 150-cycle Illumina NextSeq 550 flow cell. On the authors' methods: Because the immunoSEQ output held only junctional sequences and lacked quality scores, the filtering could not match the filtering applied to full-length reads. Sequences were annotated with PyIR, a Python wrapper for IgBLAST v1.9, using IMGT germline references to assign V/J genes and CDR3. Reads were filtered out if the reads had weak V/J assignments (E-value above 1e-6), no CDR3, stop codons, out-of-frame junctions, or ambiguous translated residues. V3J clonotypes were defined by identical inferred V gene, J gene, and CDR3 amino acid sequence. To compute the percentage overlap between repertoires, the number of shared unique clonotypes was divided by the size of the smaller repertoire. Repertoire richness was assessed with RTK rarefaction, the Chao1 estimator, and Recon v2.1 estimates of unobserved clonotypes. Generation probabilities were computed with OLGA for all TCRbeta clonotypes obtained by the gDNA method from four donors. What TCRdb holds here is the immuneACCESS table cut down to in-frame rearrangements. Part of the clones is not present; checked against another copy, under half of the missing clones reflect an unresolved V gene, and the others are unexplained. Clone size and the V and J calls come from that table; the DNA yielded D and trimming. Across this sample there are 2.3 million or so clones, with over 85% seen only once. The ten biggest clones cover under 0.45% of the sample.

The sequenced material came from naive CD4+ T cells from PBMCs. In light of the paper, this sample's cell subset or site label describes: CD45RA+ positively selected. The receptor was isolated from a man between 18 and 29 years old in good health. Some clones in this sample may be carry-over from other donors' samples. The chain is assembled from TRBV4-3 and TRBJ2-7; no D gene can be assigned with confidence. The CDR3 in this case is CASSQDVSYEQYF. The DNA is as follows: TGCGCCAGCAGCCAAGATGTATCCTACGAGCAGTACTTC.